The entry that follows covers one T cell receptor beta chain sequence. Sequenced by immunoSEQ multiplex PCR; TCRdb stores in-frame clones only, minus some. The table lists about 330,000 clones, around 90% of them singletons, with approximately 5% in the top ten. Participants, roughly 18 to 100 years old, spanned more than 20 US areas. Cohort 3 donors were reported recovered after two negative PCRs, clearance, or symptom resolution. The data belong to a study of blood T cell repertoires in COVID-19. Whole-study context: The samples span acute and convalescent COVID-19 from the United States, Italy and Spain. Sources were T cells, B-cell-depleted T cells, or PBMCs; the material itself was cDNA or gDNA.

Trimming stripped 5 bases from V and 6 bases from J, with 22 bases between. The length of the CDR3 is 16 residues. CDR1 is MNHEY and CDR2 is SMNVEV in the germline V gene (reference sequence). This TCR was sampled from a woman in her thirties who had recovered from COVID-19. This chain uses TRBV27 with TRBJ1-2, with D possibly being TRBD1 (6 bases). The sequencing input was PBMCs or T cells enriched from blood (not recorded which). CDR3 bases: TGTGCCAGCAGTCCAACCGCGTTACAGGGCCCCGATGGCTACACCTTC. This codes for CASSPTALQGPDGYTF.